This T cell receptor (beta chain) emerged from a study of cytomegalovirus exposure and HLA in healthy donors. Findings and limits, study-wide: It was reportedly the case that the classifier diagnosed cytomegalovirus status with high specificity and sensitivity. Rates of TCR association differed by HLA locus in a later analysis, with DRB1 highest and HLA-C lowest. Later work associated fewer than 20,000 TCR beta sequences with HLA alleles at 0.05 false discovery rate.

Use of 60 Vbeta and 13 Jbeta primers characterized the PCR. Sequencing used immunoSEQ multiplex PCR; TCRdb keeps in-frame clones, though not all of them. Seen in this sample are 150,000 or so clones; the ten most common clones hold around 1.7%. About this clone itself: As yet, its antigen is unknown.

CDR3 length equals 19 residues. V dropped 6 bases and J dropped 0; count of bases not matched to a gene: 13. Germline CDR1 and CDR2: SGHNT and YYREEE (reference sequence). Sequencing input: PBMCs. The V gene is TRBV5-4, the J gene TRBJ2-7; 15 nucleotides line up with TRBD2. This clonotype was obtained from a woman between 50 and 59 years old in good health and CMV-seronegative. The CDR3 here is CASKTGGTSGRSASYEQYF. As DNA, the CDR3 is TGTGCCAGCAAAACGGGGGGGACTAGCGGGAGGAGCGCCTCCTACGAGCAGTACTTC.